This is a list of T cell receptor beta chains from one sample in a study of PD-L1 blockade in urothelial cancer. The protocol was immunoSEQ multiplex PCR, while the TCRdb copy is restricted to in-frame clones and leaves out a portion. Found here are about 55,000 clones, around three quarters of them singletons; the top ten hold 3.5% to 4.5%. Sequenced here: PBMCs, sampled around atezolizumab (anti-PD-L1) treatment. All receptors come from a man aged 65 to 85 with urothelial cancer. Each CDR3 is given with its conserved first and last residue. The order of the fields is clone size, V gene, J gene, CDR3 protein. Part of the rows lack a size; the others show once, few, many or a class for expanded clones.

abundance: NA
v_gene: TRBV18
j_gene: TRBJ2-3
CDR3aa: CASSPILLAEGSANTQYF

abundance: NA
v_gene: TRBV4-3
j_gene: TRBJ2-3
CDR3aa: CASSHAGGPTDTQYF

abundance: few
v_gene: TRBV10-3
j_gene: TRBJ2-1
CDR3aa: CAIKLDRYNEQFF

abundance: NA
v_gene: TRBV6-5
j_gene: TRBJ1-2
CDR3aa: CASSFRGQLNYGYTF

abundance: NA
v_gene: TRBV4-2
j_gene: TRBJ1-1
CDR3aa: CASSLTQTEAFF

abundance: NA
v_gene: TRBV7-2
j_gene: TRBJ1-1
CDR3aa: CASSPGVADTEAFF

abundance: NA
v_gene: TRBV19
j_gene: TRBJ1-2
CDR3aa: CASSIRGGEGYGYTF

abundance: NA
v_gene: TRBV19
j_gene: TRBJ2-5
CDR3aa: CASSKDQKETQYF

abundance: NA
v_gene: TRBV7-9
j_gene: TRBJ2-7
CDR3aa: CASSLALGTSGEQYF

abundance: NA
v_gene: TRBV5-1
j_gene: TRBJ2-1
CDR3aa: CASSLTSGRGQYNEQFF

abundance: NA
v_gene: TRBV19
j_gene: TRBJ2-1
CDR3aa: CASSRRETYNEQFF

abundance: NA
v_gene: TRBV7-2
j_gene: TRBJ2-1
CDR3aa: CASSLLSLAGGREQFF

abundance: NA
v_gene: TRBV7-3
j_gene: TRBJ1-2
CDR3aa: CASSLDGQSYGYTF

abundance: once
v_gene: TRBV5-1
j_gene: TRBJ1-2
CDR3aa: CASRASQGNMNNGYTF

abundance: NA
v_gene: TRBV12-5
j_gene: TRBJ2-1
CDR3aa: CASGPTGYNEQFF

abundance: NA
v_gene: TRBV7-2
j_gene: TRBJ2-7
CDR3aa: CASSPRLAVGSYEQYF

abundance: NA
v_gene: TRBV29-1
j_gene: TRBJ1-1
CDR3aa: CSVVGTVRGAEAFF

abundance: NA
v_gene: TRBV29-1
j_gene: TRBJ2-5
CDR3aa: CSVWGRRGQETQYF

abundance: NA
v_gene: TRBV2
j_gene: TRBJ1-5
CDR3aa: CASSRTGVQQPQHF

abundance: NA
v_gene: TRBV11-2
j_gene: TRBJ2-3
CDR3aa: CASSERRAASTDTQYF

abundance: NA
v_gene: TRBV5-6
j_gene: TRBJ2-1
CDR3aa: CASCRGVYNEQFF

abundance: NA
v_gene: TRBV25-1
j_gene: TRBJ1-1
CDR3aa: CASKAPGGTEAFF

abundance: NA
v_gene: TRBV19
j_gene: TRBJ2-2
CDR3aa: CASSTKLGTGELFF

abundance: medium-sized
v_gene: TRBV9
j_gene: TRBJ2-7
CDR3aa: CASSVGETGAYEQYF

abundance: NA
v_gene: TRBV6-1
j_gene: TRBJ2-7
CDR3aa: CASAWTGGAEQYF

abundance: NA
v_gene: TRBV4-1
j_gene: TRBJ2-1
CDR3aa: CASSQDRLRVGLNEQFF